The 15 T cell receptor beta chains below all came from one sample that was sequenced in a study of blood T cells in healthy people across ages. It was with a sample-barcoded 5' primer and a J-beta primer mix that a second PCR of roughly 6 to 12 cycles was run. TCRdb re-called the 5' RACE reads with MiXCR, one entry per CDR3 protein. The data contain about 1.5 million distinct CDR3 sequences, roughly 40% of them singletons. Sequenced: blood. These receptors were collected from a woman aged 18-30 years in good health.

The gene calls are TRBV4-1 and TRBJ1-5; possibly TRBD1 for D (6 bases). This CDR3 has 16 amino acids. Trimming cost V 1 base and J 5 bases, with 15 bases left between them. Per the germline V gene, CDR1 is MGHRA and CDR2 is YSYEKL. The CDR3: CASSQGAQGGDQPQHF. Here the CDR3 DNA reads TGCGCCAGCAGCCAAGGGGCACAGGGCGGCGATCAGCCCCAGCATTTT.

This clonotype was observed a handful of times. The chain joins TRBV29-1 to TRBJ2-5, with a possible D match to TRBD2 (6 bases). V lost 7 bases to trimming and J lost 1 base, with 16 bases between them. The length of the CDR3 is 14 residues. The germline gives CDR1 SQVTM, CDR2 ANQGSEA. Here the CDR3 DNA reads TGCAGCGGGAGGGGTCCTTTGTCCCAAGAGACCCAGTACTTC. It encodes CSGRGPLSQETQYF.

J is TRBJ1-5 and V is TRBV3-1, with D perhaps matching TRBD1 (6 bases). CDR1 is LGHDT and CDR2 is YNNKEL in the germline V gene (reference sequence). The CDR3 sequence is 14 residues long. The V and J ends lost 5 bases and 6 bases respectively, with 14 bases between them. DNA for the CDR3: TGTGCCAGCAGCTCCAGGGGTGCGGGTCAGCCCCAGCATTTT. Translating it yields CASSSRGAGQPQHF.

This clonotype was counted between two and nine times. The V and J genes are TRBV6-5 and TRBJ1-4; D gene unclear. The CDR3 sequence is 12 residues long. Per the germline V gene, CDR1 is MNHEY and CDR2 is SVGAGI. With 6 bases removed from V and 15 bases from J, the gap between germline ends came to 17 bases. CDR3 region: CASSLDDIVLFF. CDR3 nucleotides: TGTGCCAGCAGCCTCGATGACATCGTTTTGTTTTTT.

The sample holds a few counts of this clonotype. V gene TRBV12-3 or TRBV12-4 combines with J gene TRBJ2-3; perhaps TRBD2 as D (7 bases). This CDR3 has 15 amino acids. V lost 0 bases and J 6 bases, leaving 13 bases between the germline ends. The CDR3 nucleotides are TGTGCCAGCAGTTTAGCGGGGGGGCTCAGGGATACGCAGTATTTT. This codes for CASSLAGGLRDTQYF.

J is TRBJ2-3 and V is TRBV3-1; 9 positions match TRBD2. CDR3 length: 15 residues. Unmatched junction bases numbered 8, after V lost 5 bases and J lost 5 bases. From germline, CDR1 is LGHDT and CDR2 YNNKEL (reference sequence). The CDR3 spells CASSAAGGRLDTQYF. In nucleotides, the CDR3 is TGTGCCAGCAGCGCGGCGGGAGGGCGATTAGATACGCAGTATTTT.

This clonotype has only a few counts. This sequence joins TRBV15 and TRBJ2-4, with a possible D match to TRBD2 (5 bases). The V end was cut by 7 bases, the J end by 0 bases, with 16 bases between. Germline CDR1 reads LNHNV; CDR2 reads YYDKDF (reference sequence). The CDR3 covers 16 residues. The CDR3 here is CATMPGDGLAKNIQYF. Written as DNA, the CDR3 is TGTGCCACCATGCCTGGCGACGGACTAGCCAAAAACATTCAGTACTTC.

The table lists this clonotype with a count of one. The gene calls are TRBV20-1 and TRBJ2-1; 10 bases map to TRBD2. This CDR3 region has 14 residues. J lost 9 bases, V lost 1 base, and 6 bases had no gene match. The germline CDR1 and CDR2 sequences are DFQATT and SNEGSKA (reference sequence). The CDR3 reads CSARAAGGWGEQFF. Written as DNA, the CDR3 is TGCAGTGCTAGAGCAGCGGGAGGGTGGGGTGAGCAGTTCTTC.

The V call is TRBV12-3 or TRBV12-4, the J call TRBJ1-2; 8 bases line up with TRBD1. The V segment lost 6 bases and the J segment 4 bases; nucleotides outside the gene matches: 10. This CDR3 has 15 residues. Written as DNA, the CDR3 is TGTGCCAGCAGAAAGGGGGCAGGGGGCATCTATGGCTACACCTTC. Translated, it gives CASRKGAGGIYGYTF.

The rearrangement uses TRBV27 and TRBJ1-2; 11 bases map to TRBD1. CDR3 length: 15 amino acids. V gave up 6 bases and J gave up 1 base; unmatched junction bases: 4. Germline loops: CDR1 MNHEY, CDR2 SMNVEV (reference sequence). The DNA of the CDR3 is TGTGCCAGCAGGGGACAGGGGGAAGGTAACTATGGCTACACCTTC. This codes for CASRGQGEGNYGYTF.

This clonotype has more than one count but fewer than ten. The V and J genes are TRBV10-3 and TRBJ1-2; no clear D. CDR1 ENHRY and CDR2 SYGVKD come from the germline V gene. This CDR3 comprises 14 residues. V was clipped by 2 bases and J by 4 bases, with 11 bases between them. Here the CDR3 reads CAISEDRDSYGYTF. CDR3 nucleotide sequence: TGTGCCATCAGTGAGGACCGCGATTCCTATGGCTACACCTTC.

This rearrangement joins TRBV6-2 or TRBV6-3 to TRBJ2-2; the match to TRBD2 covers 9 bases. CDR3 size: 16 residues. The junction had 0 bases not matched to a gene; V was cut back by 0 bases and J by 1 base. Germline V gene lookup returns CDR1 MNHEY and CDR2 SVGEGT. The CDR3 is CASSYSLAGNTGELFF. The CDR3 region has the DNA TGTGCCAGCAGTTACTCACTAGCGGGGAACACCGGGGAGCTGTTTTTT.

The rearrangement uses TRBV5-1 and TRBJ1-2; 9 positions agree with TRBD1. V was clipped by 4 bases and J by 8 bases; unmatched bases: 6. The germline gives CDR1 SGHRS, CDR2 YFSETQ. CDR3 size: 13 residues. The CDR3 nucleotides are TGCGCCAGCAGCCTCAGACAGGGGGACGGCTACACCTTC. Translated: CASSLRQGDGYTF.

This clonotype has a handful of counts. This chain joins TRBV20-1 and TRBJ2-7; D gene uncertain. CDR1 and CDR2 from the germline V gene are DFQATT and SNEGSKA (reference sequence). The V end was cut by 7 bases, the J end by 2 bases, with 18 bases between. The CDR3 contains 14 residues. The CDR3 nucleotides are TGCAGTGTCCACCGGCCAGCGAGCACCTACGAGCAGTACTTC. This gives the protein CSVHRPASTYEQYF.

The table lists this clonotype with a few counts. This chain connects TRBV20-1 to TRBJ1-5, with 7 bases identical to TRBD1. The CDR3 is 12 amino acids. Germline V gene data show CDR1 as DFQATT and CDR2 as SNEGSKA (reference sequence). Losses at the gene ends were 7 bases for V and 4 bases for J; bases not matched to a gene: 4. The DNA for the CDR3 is TGCAGTGGACAGGGTGGGAATCAGCCCCAGCATTTT. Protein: CSGQGGNQPQHF.